This entry describes one T cell receptor beta chain. Antigen: not known. The source of the sample is a study of T cell responses to AZD1222 COVID-19 vaccine. The repertoire was sequenced with immunoSEQ multiplex PCR; TCRdb's copy has only in-frame clones and lacks some. In the table there are roughly 100,000 clones, around nine tenths of which are singletons. Study outcomes and limitations: Repertoire sampling was restricted to post-peak T cell response timepoints. A mostly white British donor set with more females was recruited, and clonal diversity was possibly underestimated.

Germline CDR1 is MNHEY and CDR2 is SMNVEV (reference sequence). The V segment lost 7 bases and the J segment 8 bases; nucleotides outside the gene matches: 4. The CDR3 runs to 12 residues. The sequence came from an adult in good health. The specimen was peripheral blood, collected on day 0 of AZD1222 vaccination. The chain links TRBV27 to TRBJ1-2, with TRBD1 matching 10 bases. The CDR3 here is CASKRGQGGYTF. CDR3 nucleotides: TGTGCCAGCAAAAGGGGACAGGGGGGCTACACCTTC.